These 25 T cell receptor beta chains originate from one sample sequenced in a study of CD8 T cells in Susac syndrome. Random hexamers were used to reverse transcribe the RNA input (roughly 0.5 to 1 ug). Each CDR3 protein gets one entry after TCRdb re-called the immunoSEQ multiplex PCR reads with MiXCR. The sample consists of tens of thousands of distinct CDR3 sequences, approximately 96% of them appearing once. The sequencing sample was made of CD4+ T cells from PBMCs. These receptors all come from a human donor with multiple sclerosis.

V is TRBV24-1 and J is TRBJ1-5, with 11 nucleotides matching TRBD1. This CDR3 has 16 residues. Per germline, CDR1 KGHDR and CDR2 SFDVKD. J was trimmed by 3 bases and V by 5 bases; bases with no gene match: 5. The CDR3: CATSAGTGGYNQPQHF. The CDR3 DNA follows: TGTGCCACCAGTGCCGGGACAGGGGGTTACAATCAGCCCCAGCATTTT.

V gene TRBV12-3 or TRBV12-4 combines with J gene TRBJ2-3; TRBD2 might be the D (5 bases). This CDR3 spans 15 amino acids. V lost 6 bases to trimming and J lost 1 base, with 14 bases between them. The CDR3 loop reads CASSNYLRGTDTQYF. The CDR3 DNA reads TGTGCCAGCAGCAATTATTTGAGGGGCACAGATACGCAGTATTTT.

This rearrangement joins TRBV13 to TRBJ2-7; D perhaps matches TRBD1 (5 bases). This CDR3 has 16 amino acids. Trimming removed 0 bases at V and 0 bases at J, with 12 bases between. Germline CDR1 is PRHDT and CDR2 is FYEKMQ (reference sequence). CDR3 residues: CASSLGGEGTSYEQYF. DNA for the CDR3: TGTGCCAGCAGCTTAGGAGGGGAAGGAACCTCCTACGAGCAGTACTTC.

V and J are TRBV20-1 and TRBJ2-5; a possible D gene is TRBD2 (5 bases). Trimming removed 3 bases from V and 7 bases from J, with 12 bases in between. Germline lookup yields CDR1 DFQATT and CDR2 SNEGSKA (reference sequence). The CDR3 runs 12 residues. The CDR3 DNA sequence: TGCAGTGCTAGCTCCCCCGAGGGGACCCAGTACTTC. Its protein product is CSASSPEGTQYF.

This clonotype was seen once. This rearrangement joins TRBV19 to TRBJ2-2, with no clear D. CDR1 is LNHDA, CDR2 SQIVND, per germline (reference sequence). Trimming stripped 4 bases from V and 4 bases from J, with 7 bases between. The CDR3 contains 13 residues. The CDR3 loop reads CASSRGTTGELFF. The CDR3 region has the DNA TGTGCCAGTAGTAGGGGTACCACCGGGGAGCTGTTTTTT.

The chain has TRBV3-1 and TRBJ2-7, with no clear D. V was cut by 1 base and J by 3 bases, with 13 bases left in between. The CDR3 has 15 amino acids. CDR1 and CDR2 from the germline V gene are LGHDT and YNNKEL (reference sequence). The CDR3 DNA is TGTGCCAGCAGCCAAGGCCTCCCTGGGGTCTACGAGCAGTACTTC. Translation: CASSQGLPGVYEQYF.

The chain joins TRBV5-4 to TRBJ2-1, with 14 bases lining up with TRBD2. The germline V gene encodes CDR1 SGHNT and CDR2 YYREEE (reference sequence). CDR3 length: 17 residues. V trimming: 1 base; J trimming: 6 bases; junction bases outside the gene matches: 6. Here the CDR3 DNA reads TGTGCCAGCAGCTTGCTTCGACTAGCGGGGGGGCTCAATGAGCAGTTCTTC. Protein product: CASSLLRLAGGLNEQFF.

CDR3 nucleotide sequence: TGTGCCAGCAGTGGCCCCGGACAGGGACGTGAAAAACTGTTTTTT. This sequence encodes CASSGPGQGREKLFF. The V call is TRBV25-1, the J call TRBJ1-4; TRBD1 aligns across 8 bases. The CDR3 is made up of 15 amino acids. Germline CDR1 MGHDK, CDR2 SYGVNS. The V segment lost 4 bases and the J segment 7 bases; nucleotides outside the gene matches: 8.

The chain combines TRBV5-6 with TRBJ2-7; TRBD2 matches 8 bases. The V gene end was trimmed by 4 bases and the J gene end by 7 bases; junction bases not matched to a gene: 10. The CDR3 is 14 residues long. Germline values: CDR1 SGHDT, CDR2 YYEEEE. CDR3 bases: TGTGCCAGCAGCCGACCGCGGGGGGCGGGGGAGCAGTACTTC. This sequence encodes CASSRPRGAGEQYF.

The chain joins TRBV6-5 to TRBJ1-6; no firm D call. CDR1 is MNHEY, CDR2 SVGAGI, per germline. The CDR3 is 15 residues long. Trimming left V 6 bases short and J 7 bases short, with 16 bases between. The CDR3 bases are TGTGCCAGCAGCCGGCTTCAAAAAGGCAATTCACCCCTCCACTTT. Its translation is CASSRLQKGNSPLHF.

V is TRBV4-1 and J is TRBJ2-5; D gene unclear. Trimming removed 6 bases at V and 2 bases at J, with 10 bases between. CDR1 is MGHRA and CDR2 is YSYEKL in the germline V gene. This CDR3 is 13 amino acids long. CDR3 amino acids: CASRSHGQETQYF. For the CDR3, the DNA is TGCGCCAGCAGAAGTCACGGACAAGAGACCCAGTACTTC.

This chain uses TRBV6-6 with TRBJ2-3, with 9 bases identical to TRBD2. The CDR3 has 15 residues. The ends lost 7 bases at V and 5 bases at J; junction bases unmatched: 10. The germline V gene has CDR1 MNHNY and CDR2 SVGAGI (reference sequence). The CDR3 region has the DNA TGTGCCAGCAATCGCGGGGGGGCCGAGATAGATACGCAGTATTTT. This sequence encodes CASNRGGAEIDTQYF.

CDR3 nucleotide sequence: TGCAGTGCGGTCGGCCTAGCTACAGATACGCAGTATTTT. It is translated as CSAVGLATDTQYF. This chain links TRBV20-1 with TRBJ2-3; tentative D call: TRBD2 (5 bases). Germline V CDR1 and CDR2: DFQATT, SNEGSKA (reference sequence). This CDR3 region has 13 residues. V was clipped by 6 bases and J by 3 bases, with 13 bases between them.

The V gene is TRBV20-1, the J gene TRBJ2-5; D remains unclear. This CDR3 contains 15 residues. V was pared by 3 bases and J by 3 bases, with 17 bases between. Germline CDR1 is DFQATT and CDR2 is SNEGSKA (reference sequence). The CDR3 sequence is CSARAPQRSKETQYF. In DNA form, the CDR3 reads TGCAGTGCTAGGGCCCCGCAGCGTTCCAAAGAGACCCAGTACTTC.

The chain couples TRBV3-1 to TRBJ1-2; 8 positions match TRBD1. J gave up 6 bases and V 4 bases, and 7 bases lay outside the gene matches. The CDR3 loop spans 14 amino acids. Germline V gene lookup returns CDR1 LGHDT and CDR2 YNNKEL (reference sequence). CDR3 in DNA: TGTGCCAGCAGCCTTCGGACAGGGAGGGATGGCTACACCTTC. Translation: CASSLRTGRDGYTF.

The genes are TRBV9 and TRBJ2-5, with TRBD2 matching 8 bases. With 4 bases clipped from V and 4 bases from J, the junction kept 9 bases outside the gene matches. CDR1 and CDR2 from the germline V gene are SGDLS and YYNGEE. The CDR3 runs 15 residues. This CDR3 is CASSPQSGGPETQYF. In DNA form, the CDR3 reads TGTGCCAGCAGCCCCCAATCGGGGGGGCCAGAGACCCAGTACTTC.

The table lists this clonotype with a count of one. J is TRBJ2-2 and V is TRBV12-3 or TRBV12-4; perhaps TRBD1 as D (6 bases). V lost 7 bases, J lost 4 bases, and 13 bases lay in between. The CDR3 length is 14 residues. As DNA, the CDR3 is TGTGCCAGCACCCCTTACAGGGTCACCGGGGAGCTGTTTTTT. This sequence encodes CASTPYRVTGELFF.

The rearrangement uses TRBV5-1 and TRBJ2-1; D call uncertain. The CDR3 length is 15 residues. Germline V lookup: CDR1 SGHRS, CDR2 YFSETQ. V shed 0 bases and J shed 4 bases, with 11 bases lying between them. The CDR3 loop is CASSLVASEYNEQFF. The CDR3 coding sequence is TGCGCCAGCAGCTTGGTTGCGAGCGAGTACAATGAGCAGTTCTTC.

The rearrangement joins TRBV11-2 to TRBJ2-7; a possible D gene is TRBD1 (5 bases). The germline V gene has CDR1 SGHAT and CDR2 FQNNGV. The V end was cut by 3 bases, the J end by 3 bases, with 15 bases between. The CDR3 covers 15 residues. CDR3 DNA sequence: TGTGCCAGCAGCTTGTCGACAGAGTACCTCTACGAGCAGTACTTC. It yields the protein CASSLSTEYLYEQYF. The full variable domain, completed using reference TRBV11-2 and TRBJ2-7, is EAGVAQSPRYKIIEKRQSVAFWCNPISGHATLYWYQQILGQGPKLLIQFQNNGVVDDSQLPKDRFSAERLKGVDSTLKIQPAKLEDSAVYLCASSLSTEYLYEQYFGPGTRLTVT.

The genes are TRBV11-2 and TRBJ2-1; TRBD2 aligns across 12 bases. The germline CDR1 and CDR2 sequences are SGHAT and FQNNGV. The CDR3 contains 15 residues. The V gene end was trimmed by 5 bases and the J gene end by 7 bases; junction bases not matched to a gene: 6. The chain's CDR3 is CASSIQLAGGNEQFF. The CDR3 DNA follows: TGTGCCAGCAGCATTCAGCTAGCGGGGGGGAATGAGCAGTTCTTC. The whole variable domain, remainder taken from reference TRBV11-2 and TRBJ2-1, is EAGVAQSPRYKIIEKRQSVAFWCNPISGHATLYWYQQILGQGPKLLIQFQNNGVVDDSQLPKDRFSAERLKGVDSTLKIQPAKLEDSAVYLCASSIQLAGGNEQFFGPGTRLTVL.

The V gene is TRBV6-6, the J gene TRBJ1-1; possible D gene TRBD1, 6 bases. CDR3 size: 14 residues. Trimming removed 6 bases at V and 0 bases at J, with 11 bases between. In germline, CDR1 is MNHNY, CDR2 SVGAGI (reference sequence). The CDR3 DNA is TGTGCCAGCAGCACTGGACAGCTGAACACTGAAGCTTTCTTT. Translating it yields CASSTGQLNTEAFF.

The chain employs TRBV20-1 and TRBJ2-5; unclear D gene. The CDR3 consists of 12 residues. Trimming removed 0 bases at V and 2 bases at J, with 4 bases between. Germline CDR1 is DFQATT and CDR2 is SNEGSKA (reference sequence). CDR3 region: CSARDLQETQYF. The CDR3 DNA sequence: TGCAGTGCTAGAGACTTACAAGAGACCCAGTACTTC.

The chain is built from TRBV15 and TRBJ1-4; D not certain. The CDR3 runs to 14 residues. The V and J ends lost 11 bases and 4 bases respectively, with 17 bases between them. Germline V gives CDR1 LNHNV, CDR2 YYDKDF (reference sequence). The CDR3 is CAPLVLVNNEKLFF. CDR3 bases: TGTGCCCCTCTAGTTTTAGTTAATAATGAAAAACTGTTTTTT.

The gene calls are TRBV7-3 and TRBJ2-1; D is perhaps TRBD2 (5 bases). V dropped 2 bases and J dropped 10 bases, with 12 bases sitting between them. The CDR3 consists of 13 residues. Germline CDR1 SGHTA, CDR2 FQGTGA. The CDR3 DNA sequence: TGTGCCAGCAGCTTAGACGGCGAGGGAGAGCAGTTCTTC. Translated, it gives CASSLDGEGEQFF.

The chain is built from TRBV9 and TRBJ2-1, with 10 bases matching TRBD2. The CDR3 extends over 17 amino acids. The J segment lost 4 bases and the V segment lost 0 bases, leaving 7 bases of the junction unmatched. The germline V gene has CDR1 SGDLS and CDR2 YYNGEE. The CDR3 here is CASSVEVASGGYNEQFF. Written as DNA, the CDR3 is TGTGCCAGCAGCGTAGAGGTGGCTAGCGGGGGTTACAATGAGCAGTTCTTC.